This TCR beta chain emerged from a study of T cell responses to AZD1222 COVID-19 vaccine. Study outcomes and limitations: Most donors were white British and more were female, and clonal diversity was possibly underestimated. Repertoires were obtained only post-peak T cell response. Baseline serology detected seropositivity in only a handful of AZD1222 recipients. Dominant CD4 TCR responses targeted spike regions 160-218 and 743-854.

As regards this clone: Its antigen is unidentified.

Here immunoSEQ multiplex PCR was the method, and the copy in TCRdb shows in-frame clones only, minus some. Altogether fewer than 180,000 clones are present, 92% being singletons, with the ten largest covering roughly 3.3%. Trimming removed 2 bases at V and 1 base at J, with 6 bases between. This CDR3 has 13 residues. Germline-derived CDR1 and CDR2 are SGHRS and YFSETQ. This receptor was identified in an adult who received the AZD1222 COVID-19 vaccine. Sample: peripheral blood, taken 28 days after the second AZD1222 dose. The chain couples TRBV5-1 to TRBJ2-5; no definite D call. The chain's CDR3 is CASSLGFQETQYF. CDR3 bases: TGCGCCAGCAGCTTAGGCTTCCAAGAGACCCAGTACTTC. The full variable domain, rest sourced from reference TRBV5-1 and TRBJ2-5, is KAGVTQTPRYLIKTRGQQVTLSCSPISGHRSVSWYQQTPGQGLQFLFEYFSETQRNKGNFPGRFSGRQFSNSRSEMNVSTLELGDSALYLCASSLGFQETQYFGPGTRLLVL.